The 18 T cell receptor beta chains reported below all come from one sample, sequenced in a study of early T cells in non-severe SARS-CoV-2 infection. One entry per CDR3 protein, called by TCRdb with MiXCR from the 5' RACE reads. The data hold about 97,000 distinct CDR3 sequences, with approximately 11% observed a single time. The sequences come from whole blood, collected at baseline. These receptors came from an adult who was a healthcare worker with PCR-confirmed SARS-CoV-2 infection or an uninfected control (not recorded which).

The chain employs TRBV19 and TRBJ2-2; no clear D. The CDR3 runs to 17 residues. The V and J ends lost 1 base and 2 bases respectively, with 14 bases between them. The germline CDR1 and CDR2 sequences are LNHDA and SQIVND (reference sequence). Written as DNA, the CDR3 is TGTGCCAGTAGTATAGGGTCTGGCAGGACCAACACCGGGGAGCTGTTTTTT. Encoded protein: CASSIGSGRTNTGELFF.

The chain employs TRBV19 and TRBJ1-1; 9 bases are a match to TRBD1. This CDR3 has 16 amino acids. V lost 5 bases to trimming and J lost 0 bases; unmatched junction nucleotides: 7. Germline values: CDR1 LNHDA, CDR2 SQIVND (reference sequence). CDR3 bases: TGTGCCAGTAGTTTCAGACAGGGGGTTTTGAACACTGAAGCTTTCTTT. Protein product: CASSFRQGVLNTEAFF.

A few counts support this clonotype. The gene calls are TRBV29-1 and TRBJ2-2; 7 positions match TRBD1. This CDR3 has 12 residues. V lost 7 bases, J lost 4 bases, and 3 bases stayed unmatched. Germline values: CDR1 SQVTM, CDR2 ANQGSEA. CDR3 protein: CSGRDSTGELFF. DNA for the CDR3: TGCAGCGGAAGGGACAGCACCGGGGAGCTGTTTTTT.

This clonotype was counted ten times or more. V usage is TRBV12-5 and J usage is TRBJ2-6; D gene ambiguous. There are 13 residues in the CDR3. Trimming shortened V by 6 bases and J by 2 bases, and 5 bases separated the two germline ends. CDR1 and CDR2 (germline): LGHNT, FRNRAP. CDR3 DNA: TGTGCTAGTGGCGTTACTGGGGCCAACGTCCTGACTTTC. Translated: CASGVTGANVLTF.

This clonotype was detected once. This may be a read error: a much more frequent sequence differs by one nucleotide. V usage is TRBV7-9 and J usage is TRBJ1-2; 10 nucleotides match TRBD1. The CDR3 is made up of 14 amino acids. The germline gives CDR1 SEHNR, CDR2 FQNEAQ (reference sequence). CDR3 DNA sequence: TGTGCCAGCATGCTGGGACAGGGGAACTATGACTACACCTTC. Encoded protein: CASMLGQGNYDYTF.

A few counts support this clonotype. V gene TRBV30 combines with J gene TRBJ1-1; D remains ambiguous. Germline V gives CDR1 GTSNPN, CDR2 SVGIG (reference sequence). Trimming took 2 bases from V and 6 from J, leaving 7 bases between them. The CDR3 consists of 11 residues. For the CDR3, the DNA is TGTGCCTGGAGTAGAGCGTCTGAAGCTTTCTTT. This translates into CAWSRASEAFF.

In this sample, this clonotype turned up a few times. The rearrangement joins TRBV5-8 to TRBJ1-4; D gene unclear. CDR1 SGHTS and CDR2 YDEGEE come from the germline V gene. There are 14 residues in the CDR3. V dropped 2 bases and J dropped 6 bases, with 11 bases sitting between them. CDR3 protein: CASSFLAPDEKLFF. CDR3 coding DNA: TGTGCCAGCAGCTTCTTAGCGCCGGATGAAAAACTGTTTTTT.

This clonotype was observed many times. The chain's CDR3 is CASSVGDSPPYEQYF. The CDR3 coding sequence is TGTGCCAGCAGCGTAGGGGACAGCCCACCCTACGAGCAGTACTTC. V is TRBV9 and J is TRBJ2-7; 7 positions match TRBD1. V lost 0 bases and J lost 2; bases outside the gene matches: 5. The CDR3 has 15 amino acids. Germline values: CDR1 SGDLS, CDR2 YYNGEE.

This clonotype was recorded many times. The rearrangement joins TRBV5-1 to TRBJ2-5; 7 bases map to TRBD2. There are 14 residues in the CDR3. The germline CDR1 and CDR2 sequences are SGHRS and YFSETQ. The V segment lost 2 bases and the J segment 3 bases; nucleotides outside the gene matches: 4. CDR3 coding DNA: TGCGCCAGCAGCTTATATGCGGGAGAAGAGACCCAGTACTTC. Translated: CASSLYAGEETQYF.

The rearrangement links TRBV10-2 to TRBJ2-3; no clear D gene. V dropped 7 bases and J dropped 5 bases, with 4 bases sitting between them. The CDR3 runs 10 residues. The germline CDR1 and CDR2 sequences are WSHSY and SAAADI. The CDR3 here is CASMEDTQYF. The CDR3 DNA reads TGCGCCAGCATGGAAGATACGCAGTATTTT.

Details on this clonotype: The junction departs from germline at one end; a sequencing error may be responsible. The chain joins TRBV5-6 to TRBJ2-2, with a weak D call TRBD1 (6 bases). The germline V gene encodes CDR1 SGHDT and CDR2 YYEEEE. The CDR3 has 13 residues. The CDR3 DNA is TGTGCCAGCACCTTTGGGGACACCGGGGAGCTGTTTTTC. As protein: CASTFGDTGELFF.

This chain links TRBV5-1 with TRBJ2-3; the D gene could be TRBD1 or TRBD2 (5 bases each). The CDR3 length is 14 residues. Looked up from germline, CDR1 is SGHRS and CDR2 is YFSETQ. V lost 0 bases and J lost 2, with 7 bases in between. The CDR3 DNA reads TGCGCCAGCAGCTTGGTGGGGACCACAGATACGCAGTATTTT. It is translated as CASSLVGTTDTQYF.

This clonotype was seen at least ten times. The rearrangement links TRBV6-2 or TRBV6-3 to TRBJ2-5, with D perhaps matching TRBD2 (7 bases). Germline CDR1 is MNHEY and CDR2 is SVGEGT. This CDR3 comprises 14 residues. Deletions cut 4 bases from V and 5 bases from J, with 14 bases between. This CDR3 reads CASSSSGRGETQYF. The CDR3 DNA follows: TGTGCCAGCAGTTCGTCGGGGAGGGGGGAGACCCAGTACTTC.

The CDR3 reads CAISDGTGSYNEQFF. The DNA for the CDR3 is TGTGCCATCAGTGACGGGACAGGATCATACAATGAGCAGTTCTTC. The rearrangement joins TRBV10-3 to TRBJ2-1; 8 nucleotides line up with TRBD1. Germline V gene data show CDR1 as ENHRY and CDR2 as SYGVKD. The ends lost 3 bases at V and 4 bases at J; junction bases unmatched: 5. This CDR3 is built from 15 residues.

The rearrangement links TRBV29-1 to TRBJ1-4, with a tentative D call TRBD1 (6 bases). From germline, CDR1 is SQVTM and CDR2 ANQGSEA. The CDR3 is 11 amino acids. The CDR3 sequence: CTVVRGEKLFF. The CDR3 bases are TGCACCGTAGTTAGGGGGGAAAAACTGTTTTTT.

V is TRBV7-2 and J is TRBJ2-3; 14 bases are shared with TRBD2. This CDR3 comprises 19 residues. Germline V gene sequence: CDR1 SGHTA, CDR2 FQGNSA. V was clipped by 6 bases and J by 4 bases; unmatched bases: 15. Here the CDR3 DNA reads TGTGCCAGCAGAAAACATAACGCCGGGACTAGCGGGAGACCAGATACGCAGTATTTT. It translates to CASRKHNAGTSGRPDTQYF.

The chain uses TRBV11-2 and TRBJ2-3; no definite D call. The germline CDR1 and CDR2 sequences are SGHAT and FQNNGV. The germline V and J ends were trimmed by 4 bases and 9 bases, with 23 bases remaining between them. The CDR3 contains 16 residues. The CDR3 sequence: CASSSSPLGKVETQYF. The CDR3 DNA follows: TGTGCCAGCAGCTCTTCTCCATTAGGGAAGGTAGAAACGCAGTATTTT.

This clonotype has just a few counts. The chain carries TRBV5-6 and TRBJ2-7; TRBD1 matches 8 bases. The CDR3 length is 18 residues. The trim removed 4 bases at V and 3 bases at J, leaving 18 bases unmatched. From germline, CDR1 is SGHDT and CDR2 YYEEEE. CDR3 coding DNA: TGTGCCAGCAGCCCGACCGTCGTGGCAGGGGGCACCTTCTACGAGCAGTACTTC. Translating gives CASSPTVVAGGTFYEQYF.